A selection of T cell receptor beta chains follows, all from one sample in a study of molecular identifiers for immune sequencing clone quantification. TCRdb re-analysed the PCR reads in MiXCR, keeping a single row per CDR3 protein. The sample gives 15,000 to 20,000 distinct CDR3 sequences, 20% to 25% of which show up once; about 6.4% is in the top ten. Sequencing was carried out using naive CD8+ T cells from blood, with Jurkat cell RNA spiked in. The receptor set was obtained from a human donor in good health. Some libraries in this study had Jurkat cell RNA spiked in. Both conserved end residues are part of each CDR3. The D gene is left open where the match is weak. Rows may omit the clone size; those that give it use once, few, many or a size class.

d_call	v_call	clone_size	j_call	cdr3_aa	cdr3_nt
NA	TRBV3-1	NA	TRBJ1-1	CAGSHPNTEAFF	TGTGCCGGCAGCCACCCGAACACTGAAGCTTTCTTT
NA	TRBV20-1	medium-sized	TRBJ1-5	CSARGVQPQHF	TGCAGTGCTAGAGGTGTTCAGCCCCAGCATTTT
TRBD2	TRBV12-3/TRBV12-4	many	TRBJ2-7	CASSISGSPYEQYF	TGTGCCAGCAGTATTAGCGGGAGTCCCTACGAGCAGTACTTC
NA	TRBV4-1	NA	TRBJ2-5	CASSQDGRRETQYF	TGCGCCAGCAGCCAAGATGGGCGGCGGGAGACCCAGTACTTC
NA	TRBV5-5	medium-sized	TRBJ2-3	CASSVGVGYADTQYF	TGTGCCAGCAGCGTGGGGGTTGGGTACGCAGATACGCAGTATTTT
NA	TRBV28	many	TRBJ2-7	CASNQGLSYEQYF	TGTGCCAGCAATCAGGGGCTTTCCTACGAGCAGTACTTC
NA	TRBV18	medium-sized	TRBJ2-3	CASSRTGRTTDTQYF	TGTGCCAGCTCACGTACCGGGAGAACCACAGATACGCAGTATTTT
NA	TRBV6-2/TRBV6-3	many	TRBJ2-1	CASAGTPSFYNEQFF	TGTGCCAGCGCAGGGACCCCCTCCTTCTACAATGAGCAGTTCTTC
TRBD2	TRBV7-9	many	TRBJ2-7	CASSLGGGVEQYF	TGTGCCAGCAGCTTAGGGGGGGGGGTCGAGCAGTACTTC
NA	TRBV5-1	many	TRBJ2-7	CASTTIGGGEQYF	TGCGCCAGCACCACTATCGGGGGCGGCGAGCAGTACTTC
NA	TRBV15	few	TRBJ2-3	CATSGPEDTQYF	TGTGCCACCAGCGGGCCCGAAGATACGCAGTATTTT
NA	TRBV28	few	TRBJ2-3	CASSPSDGSTDTQYF	TGTGCCAGCAGTCCCTCAGACGGTAGCACAGATACGCAGTATTTT
NA	TRBV28	few	TRBJ2-1	CASSLGDPSGEQFF	TGTGCCAGCAGTTTAGGGGACCCATCTGGTGAGCAGTTCTTC
NA	TRBV6-6	many	TRBJ2-5	CATQQDQETQYF	TGTGCCACCCAACAAGACCAAGAGACCCAGTACTTC
TRBD1	TRBV12-3/TRBV12-4	NA	TRBJ2-7	CASTFDRADEQYF	TGTGCCAGCACCTTCGACAGGGCTGACGAGCAGTACTTC
NA	TRBV29-1	few	TRBJ2-7	CSVDTAAYEQYF	TGCAGCGTTGACACCGCAGCCTACGAGCAGTACTTC
NA	TRBV28	many	TRBJ2-5	CASTSRGSLQETQYF	TGTGCCAGCACCTCCCGGGGCTCACTTCAAGAGACCCAGTACTTC
TRBD2	TRBV6-5	NA	TRBJ2-1	CASSHPNSGSPYNEQFF	TGTGCCAGCAGCCACCCAAACAGCGGGAGCCCCTACAATGAGCAGTTCTTC
NA	TRBV9	NA	TRBJ2-7	CASSVRGRGLDEQYF	TGTGCCAGCAGCGTCCGTGGCAGGGGTCTCGACGAGCAGTACTTC
NA	TRBV15	many	TRBJ1-2	CATSRDLGNQNGYTF	TGTGCCACCAGCAGAGACCTCGGGAACCAGAATGGCTACACCTTC
NA	TRBV21-1	few	TRBJ2-1	CASSKPALLMTSGNEQFF	TGTGCCAGCAGCAAGCCTGCCCTACTCATGACTAGCGGCAATGAGCAGTTCTTC
NA	TRBV9	few	TRBJ2-1	CASSAWGGQNNEQFF	TGTGCCAGCAGCGCCTGGGGGGGGCAAAACAATGAGCAGTTCTTC
TRBD1	TRBV10-3	many	TRBJ2-5	CAISEFTGTGYMETQYF	TGTGCCATCAGTGAGTTCACCGGGACAGGGTATATGGAGACCCAGTACTTC
TRBD1	TRBV7-6	NA	TRBJ2-2	CASGSRQGYTGELFF	TGTGCCAGCGGATCCCGACAGGGCTACACCGGGGAGCTGTTTTTT
TRBD1	TRBV4-1	many	TRBJ2-6	CASSQGQGLSGANVLTF	TGCGCCAGCAGCCAAGGACAGGGCCTCTCTGGGGCCAACGTCCTGACTTTC
NA	TRBV27	few	TRBJ2-1	CASSPFSYNEQFF	TGTGCCAGCAGTCCGTTCAGCTACAATGAGCAGTTCTTC
TRBD2	TRBV6-2/TRBV6-3	many	TRBJ2-6	CASSYDREGYGGANVLTF	TGTGCCAGCAGTTACGACCGGGAGGGCTACGGCGGGGCCAACGTCCTGACTTTC
NA	TRBV20-1	NA	TRBJ1-1	CSARAGEAFF	TGCAGTGCTAGAGCGGGTGAAGCTTTCTTT
TRBD2	TRBV7-9	few	TRBJ2-1	CASSLSEGGQREQFF	TGTGCCAGCAGCTTATCCGAGGGAGGGCAACGTGAGCAGTTCTTC
TRBD1	TRBV24-1	many	TRBJ2-6	CATSPTGVGANVLTF	TGTGCCACCAGTCCGACAGGGGTAGGGGCCAACGTCCTGACTTTC
NA	TRBV15	many	TRBJ2-2	CATSKPNTGELFF	TGTGCCACCAGCAAACCGAACACCGGGGAGCTGTTTTTT
NA	TRBV16	many	TRBJ2-7	CASSPPTYEQYF	TGTGCCAGCAGCCCCCCTACCTACGAGCAGTACTTC
TRBD2	TRBV5-1	few	TRBJ2-7	CASSPFAGGTPYEQYF	TGCGCCAGCAGCCCTTTTGCGGGAGGTACCCCCTACGAGCAGTACTTC
NA	TRBV18	NA	TRBJ2-7	CASSPPASYEQYF	TGTGCCAGCTCACCACCGGCATCCTACGAGCAGTACTTC
TRBD1	TRBV7-2	medium-sized	TRBJ1-2	CASTQGLSYGYTF	TGTGCCAGCACACAGGGGCTTAGCTATGGCTACACCTTC
TRBD1	TRBV12-3/TRBV12-4	NA	TRBJ1-1	CASSFPRTGSTEAFF	TGTGCCAGCAGTTTCCCGCGGACAGGGAGCACTGAAGCTTTCTTT
TRBD2	TRBV3-1	medium-sized	TRBJ2-3	CASSQSRDYRSTDTQYF	TGTGCCAGCAGCCAATCCCGGGACTACCGGAGCACAGATACGCAGTATTTT
NA	TRBV11-2	medium-sized	TRBJ2-1	CASSSNNEQFF	TGTGCCAGCAGCTCTAACAATGAGCAGTTCTTC
TRBD1	TRBV7-9	NA	TRBJ2-1	CASSLLDRHNEQFF	TGTGCCAGCAGCTTATTGGACAGGCACAATGAGCAGTTCTTC
NA	TRBV4-1	medium-sized	TRBJ1-4	CASSQVTVNEKLFF	TGCGCCAGCAGCCAAGTCACAGTTAATGAAAAACTGTTTTTT
NA	TRBV11-1	NA	TRBJ2-5	CTSTRDGETQYF	TGTACCAGCACCAGAGATGGAGAGACCCAGTACTTC
TRBD1	TRBV29-1	medium-sized	TRBJ1-1	CSVQGDTEAFF	TGCAGCGTCCAGGGGGACACTGAAGCTTTCTTT
TRBD2	TRBV28	many	TRBJ2-7	CASSLVGGDSYEQYF	TGTGCCAGCAGTTTGGTTGGGGGGGACTCCTACGAGCAGTACTTC
TRBD1	TRBV6-2/TRBV6-3	many	TRBJ1-5	CAANRGLEPQHF	TGTGCCGCAAACAGGGGGCTTGAGCCCCAGCATTTT
TRBD1	TRBV5-5	medium-sized	TRBJ2-7	CASSLLAGGFNEQYF	TGTGCCAGCTCCCTGCTGGCAGGGGGCTTCAACGAGCAGTACTTC
TRBD1	TRBV6-5	many	TRBJ1-2	CASSYSRGRDGYTF	TGTGCCAGCAGTTACTCCAGGGGGCGTGATGGCTACACCTTC